This passage covers 23 T cell receptor beta chains from one sample sequenced in a study of T cells after yellow fever vaccination. TCRdb called the 5' RACE reads again in MiXCR, with one record for every CDR3 protein. The table lists about 300,000 distinct CDR3 sequences, 6.8% of them singletons. The sample consisted of PBMCs, taken approximately 40 days after the first yellow fever vaccination. The receptors stem from a young man who received the YFV17D yellow fever vaccine.

This clonotype was observed a handful of times. This chain links TRBV12-3 or TRBV12-4 with TRBJ2-1; 7 bases align to TRBD2. Losses at the gene ends were 5 bases for V and 10 bases for J; bases not matched to a gene: 8. The CDR3 has 13 amino acids. This chain's CDR3 is CASSPRGTTEQFF. DNA of the CDR3: TGTGCCAGCAGTCCAAGAGGGACTACCGAGCAGTTCTTC.

The chain employs TRBV20-1 and TRBJ2-3; 7 nucleotides agree with TRBD1. CDR3 size: 14 residues. Germline CDR1 and CDR2: DFQATT and SNEGSKA (reference sequence). The V and J ends lost 5 bases and 0 bases, in that order; junction bases with no gene match: 5. For the CDR3, the DNA is TGCAGTGCTGGCGGACAGGATAGCACAGATACGCAGTATTTT. Protein: CSAGGQDSTDTQYF.

This clonotype occurred a few times. The CDR3 region has the DNA TGTGCCAGCAGTCCTGGGTTGGGACAGGTGTCTTCACCCCTCCACTTT. Its protein is CASSPGLGQVSSPLHF. The chain recombines TRBV12-3 or TRBV12-4 with TRBJ1-6, with TRBD1 matching over 8 bases. The CDR3 has 16 amino acids. V was clipped by 5 bases and J by 9 bases; unmatched bases: 12.

V is TRBV4-1 and J is TRBJ2-3; perhaps TRBD2 as D (6 bases). Germline CDR1 reads MGHRA; CDR2 reads YSYEKL. Trimming removed 1 base at V and 6 bases at J, with 14 bases between. The CDR3 spans 15 residues. The CDR3: CASSQVRTGGDTQYF. Here the CDR3 DNA reads TGCGCCAGCAGCCAAGTTCGGACTGGAGGGGATACGCAGTATTTT.

This clonotype was recorded a few times. This chain joins TRBV5-1 and TRBJ2-5; 7 nucleotides match TRBD2. This CDR3 region has 16 residues. Trimming took 5 bases from V and 2 from J; bases not matched to a gene: 12. CDR1 SGHRS and CDR2 YFSETQ come from the germline V gene. The CDR3 nucleotides are TGCGCCAGCAGACGTGGAGGAGCGGGGCCTCAAGAGACCCAGTACTTC. It yields the protein CASRRGGAGPQETQYF. Variable domain in full (rest from reference TRBV5-1 and TRBJ2-5): KAGVTQTPRYLIKTRGQQVTLSCSPISGHRSVSWYQQTPGQGLQFLFEYFSETQRNKGNFPGRFSGRQFSNSRSEMNVSTLELGDSALYLCASRRGGAGPQETQYFGPGTRLLVL.

The CDR3 bases are TGTGCCAGCAGATCGGGACAGATTCAGCCCCAGCATTTT. It specifies CASRSGQIQPQHF. J is TRBJ1-5 and V is TRBV28; 7 nucleotides match TRBD1. The V segment lost 6 bases and the J segment 6 bases; nucleotides outside the gene matches: 5. From germline, CDR1 is MDHEN and CDR2 SYDVKM. The CDR3 length is 13 residues.

This clonotype showed up many times. The V and J genes are TRBV20-1 and TRBJ2-1; D could derive from TRBD1 or TRBD2 (5 bases each). The CDR3 length is 15 residues. CDR1 DFQATT and CDR2 SNEGSKA come from the germline V gene (reference sequence). With 5 bases removed from V and 0 bases from J, the gap between germline ends came to 14 bases. The CDR3 DNA is TGCAGTGCTGACGAGCGGACAAGCTCCTACAATGAGCAGTTCTTC. Protein sequence: CSADERTSSYNEQFF.

This clonotype was counted many times. V and J are TRBV20-1 and TRBJ2-5; D is unresolved. Germline V gives CDR1 DFQATT, CDR2 SNEGSKA (reference sequence). V was pared by 7 bases and J by 2 bases, with 11 bases between. This CDR3 is built from 12 residues. The CDR3 sequence is CSGPDGQETQYF. The CDR3 nucleotides read TGCAGTGGGCCGGACGGGCAAGAGACCCAGTACTTC.

The table lists this clonotype with many counts. The chain is built from TRBV7-9 and TRBJ1-1; 8 bases line up with TRBD1. The length of the CDR3 is 15 residues. Germline loops: CDR1 SEHNR, CDR2 FQNEAQ (reference sequence). V lost 3 bases to trimming and J lost 0 bases; unmatched junction nucleotides: 3. In DNA, the CDR3 is TGTGCCAGCAGCTTCGGACAGGGTCTGAACACTGAAGCTTTCTTT. This gives the protein CASSFGQGLNTEAFF.

This clonotype appeared a few times. The rearrangement links TRBV5-5 to TRBJ1-6; D is unresolved. Germline-derived CDR1 and CDR2 are SGHKS and YYEKEE (reference sequence). V was shortened by 1 base and J by 7 bases, with 15 bases between the two germline ends. CDR3 size: 16 residues. The CDR3 DNA follows: TGTGCCAGCAGCTTGTCCTCGTGGCTGGACAATTCACCCCTCCACTTT. Its translation: CASSLSSWLDNSPLHF.

This chain joins TRBV10-3 and TRBJ2-7; weak D call: TRBD2 (6 bases). The CDR3 extends over 13 amino acids. CDR1 is ENHRY, CDR2 SYGVKD, per germline. The V gene lost 3 bases and the J gene lost 7 bases, with 13 bases spanning the gap. This CDR3 reads CAISDSGAEEQYF. The CDR3 nucleotides read TGTGCCATCAGTGATTCGGGAGCCGAGGAGCAGTACTTC.

This clonotype was seen a few times. The V call is TRBV15, the J call TRBJ2-1; 7 bases are a match to TRBD1. Trimming cost V 4 bases and J 10 bases; bases outside gene matches: 10. The CDR3 has 14 residues. The V gene's germline CDR1 is LNHNV and CDR2 YYDKDF (reference sequence). CDR3 sequence reads: CATSTRNPGQEQFF. The CDR3, as DNA: TGTGCCACCAGCACGCGAAACCCGGGACAGGAGCAGTTCTTC.

This chain links TRBV7-9 with TRBJ1-6; D call uncertain. This CDR3 is 16 amino acids long. Trimming cost V 2 bases and J 7 bases, with 15 bases left between them. Germline CDR1 is SEHNR and CDR2 is FQNEAQ (reference sequence). The CDR3 DNA reads TGTGCCAGCAGCTTAAGGAGAGGATTAAGGAATTCACCCCTCCACTTT. Translating it yields CASSLRRGLRNSPLHF.

This clonotype was seen a handful of times. This sequence joins TRBV12-3 or TRBV12-4 and TRBJ1-4; D perhaps matches TRBD1 (5 bases). Between the trimmed V and J ends, which lost 4 bases and 13 bases, there was a span of 13 bases. The CDR3 runs 12 residues. The CDR3 loop is CASSSPQGTLFF. The CDR3 DNA is TGTGCCAGCAGTTCCCCCCAGGGCACACTGTTTTTT.

This clonotype has at least ten counts. The chain uses TRBV19 and TRBJ2-1, with 9 nucleotides matching TRBD1. J was trimmed by 6 bases and V by 6 bases; bases with no gene match: 9. The germline V gene encodes CDR1 LNHDA and CDR2 SQIVND (reference sequence). The CDR3 consists of 15 residues. The CDR3 DNA follows: TGTGCCAGTAGGCCCGGGGACAGGGATTCCAATGAGCAGTTCTTC. The encoded protein is CASRPGDRDSNEQFF.

The V and J genes are TRBV15 and TRBJ2-5; 8 bases agree with TRBD1. V gave up 3 bases and J gave up 2 bases; unmatched junction bases: 5. This CDR3 region has 15 residues. Germline CDR1 reads LNHNV; CDR2 reads YYDKDF (reference sequence). Here the CDR3 DNA reads TGTGCCACCAGCAGTTTCACAGGGGGGCAAGAGACCCAGTACTTC. The encoded protein is CATSSFTGGQETQYF.

In this sample, this clonotype turned up a few times. This rearrangement joins TRBV5-5 to TRBJ1-1; TRBD1 matches at 8 bases. V lost 2 bases to trimming and J lost 5 bases; unmatched junction nucleotides: 14. Germline CDR1 and CDR2: SGHKS and YYEKEE (reference sequence). The CDR3 totals 17 residues. The CDR3 sequence: CASSFRGHLGFRTEAFF. In DNA form, the CDR3 reads TGTGCCAGCAGCTTCAGGGGGCATCTCGGTTTTCGAACTGAAGCTTTCTTT.

This clonotype occurred many times. The V gene is TRBV6-5, the J gene TRBJ1-1; 7 bases align to TRBD1. The germline V gene encodes CDR1 MNHEY and CDR2 SVGAGI. Trimming removed 2 bases from V and 5 bases from J; junction bases left unmatched: 8. This CDR3 has 15 residues. The CDR3 DNA reads as TGTGCCAGCAGTTACAAGGGGGCAGGGTCAACTGAAGCTTTCTTT. Residues: CASSYKGAGSTEAFF.

V usage is TRBV7-9 and J usage is TRBJ1-4; D gene unclear. The V gene's germline CDR1 is SEHNR and CDR2 FQNEAQ (reference sequence). V was trimmed by 5 bases and J by 3 bases, leaving 16 bases between them. The CDR3 length is 16 residues. CDR3 sequence: CASSRLRSSANEKLFF. The CDR3 DNA follows: TGTGCCAGCAGCCGCTTACGATCTTCGGCTAATGAAAAACTGTTTTTT.

This clonotype was seen only a few times. This chain links TRBV7-8 with TRBJ2-5; TRBD2 might be the D (5 bases). Trimming took off 5 bases at V and 1 base at J, with 14 bases between the two ends. The germline V gene encodes CDR1 SGHVS and CDR2 FQNEAQ. The CDR3 spans 15 residues. The DNA of the CDR3 is TGTGCCAGCAGCCCCCTCGCGGGTTTCCAAGAGACCCAGTACTTC. Translated, it gives CASSPLAGFQETQYF. Filled out from reference TRBV7-8 and TRBJ2-5, the complete variable domain reads GAGVSQSPRYKVAKRGQDVALRCDPISGHVSLFWYQQALGQGPEFLTYFQNEAQLDKSGLPSDRFFAERPEGSVSTLKIQRTQQEDSAVYLCASSPLAGFQETQYFGPGTRLLVL.

The chain couples TRBV7-9 to TRBJ2-7, with 8 bases aligning to TRBD1. The CDR3 covers 16 residues. Germline V lookup: CDR1 SEHNR, CDR2 FQNEAQ (reference sequence). J was trimmed by 6 bases and V by 6 bases; bases with no gene match: 16. CDR3 sequence (DNA): TGTGCCAGCAGACAACACCCCCCACAGGGGGGTGGCGAGCAGTACTTC. Protein sequence: CASRQHPPQGGGEQYF.

This chain joins TRBV20-1 and TRBJ1-1, with D unresolved. This CDR3 spans 15 amino acids. Trimming removed 2 bases at V and 0 bases at J, with 13 bases between. Germline V gene lookup returns CDR1 DFQATT and CDR2 SNEGSKA (reference sequence). CDR3 sequence: CSARMTTRMNTEAFF. In DNA form, the CDR3 reads TGCAGTGCTAGAATGACAACCCGAATGAACACTGAAGCTTTCTTT.

This clonotype was observed a few times. The chain joins TRBV12-3 or TRBV12-4 to TRBJ1-2; 8 bases align to TRBD1. After removal of 1 base from V and 6 bases from J, the junction contained 4 bases not matched to a gene. The CDR3 length is 14 residues. The CDR3, as DNA: TGTGCCAGCAGTTTAGGGGCAGGGGGCCATGGCTACACCTTC. It specifies CASSLGAGGHGYTF.